The 13 T cell receptor beta chains below were found in one sample sequenced in a study of blood T cell repertoires in COVID-19. Profiling relied on immunoSEQ multiplex PCR, and the TCRdb table lists in-frame clones only, not all of them. Of around 250,000 clones listed, approximately 80% are singletons. The sequenced sample consisted of peripheral blood. Every receptor here comes from a young man who had recovered from COVID-19.

Concerning this clone: Because it lacks the conserved phenylalanine or tryptophan at the end, this CDR3 is likely a read error. The limits of the CDR3 on the DNA are not certain, so only TCRdb's listed CDR3 is given. This rearrangement joins TRBV6-6 to TRBJ2-3; the D segment call TRBD2 is taken from the table without a DNA check. The germline gives CDR1 MNHNY, CDR2 SVGAGI (reference sequence). The CDR3 has 11 amino acids, counting both end residues. The CDR3 loop is CASSYPERLRG.

This clone showed up just once. CDR3 sequence (DNA): TGTGCCAGCTCACCGGGGCAGTCACTGGGAGGCTACACCTTC. As protein: CASSPGQSLGGYTF. The rearrangement joins TRBV18 to TRBJ1-2; D is perhaps TRBD1 (5 bases). Trimming cost V 3 bases and J 8 bases, with 16 bases left between them. Germline CDR1 KGHSH, CDR2 LQKENI. The CDR3 is made up of 14 amino acids.

V usage is TRBV7-3 and J usage is TRBJ2-3; the D gene is possibly TRBD2 (6 bases). The V end lost 5 bases, the J end lost 4 bases, and 13 bases lay between the germline ends. The CDR3 is 14 residues long. Germline CDR1 SGHTA, CDR2 FQGTGA. CDR3 nucleotide sequence: TGTGCCAGCAGCCCGACCATAGCGGCAGATACGCAGTATTTT. It encodes CASSPTIAADTQYF.

The J gene is TRBJ2-1, the V gene TRBV2; 8 bases are a match to TRBD2. Per germline, CDR1 SNHLY and CDR2 FYNNEI. The CDR3 contains 14 residues. V trimming: 7 bases; J trimming: 4 bases; junction bases outside the gene matches: 6. This CDR3 is CASNRAGAYNEQFF. DNA of the CDR3: TGTGCCAGCAATCGAGCGGGGGCTTACAATGAGCAGTTCTTC.

The chain is built from TRBV7-3 and TRBJ2-5; D might be TRBD2 (6 bases). The CDR3 has 15 amino acids. Per the germline V gene, CDR1 is SGHTA and CDR2 is FQGTGA. V was cut by 3 bases and J by 3 bases, with 14 bases left in between. CDR3 nucleotide sequence: TGTGCCAGCAGCTTCAGGCCGGGGGAGGAAGAGACCCAGTACTTC. It specifies CASSFRPGEEETQYF.

The V gene is TRBV12-3 or TRBV12-4, the J gene TRBJ1-6; TRBD1 might be the D (5 bases). Trimming removed 2 bases from V and 11 bases from J, with 10 bases in between. The CDR3 runs to 13 residues. The CDR3 region is CASSLQGAPPLHF. The CDR3 nucleotides read TGTGCCAGCAGTTTACAGGGCGCTCCACCCCTCCACTTT.

The rearrangement joins TRBV3-1 (or the pseudogene TRBV3-2) to TRBJ1-2; D is unclear. V lost 5 bases and J 4 bases, leaving 14 bases between the germline ends. Per germline, CDR1 LGHDT and CDR2 YNNKEL (reference sequence). This CDR3 comprises 14 residues. The CDR3 here is CASSWRGSGYGYTF. The CDR3 DNA is TGTGCCAGCAGCTGGAGAGGATCGGGCTATGGCTACACCTTC.

In this sample, this clone turned up once. The CDR3 loop reads CASSPEGAGGLPAQYF. The CDR3 nucleotides read TGTGCCAGCAGTCCCGAAGGGGCGGGGGGCCTGCCTGCCCAGTACTTC. This chain connects TRBV28 to TRBJ2-5; TRBD2 matches 8 bases. Germline V gene lookup returns CDR1 MDHEN and CDR2 SYDVKM. There are 16 residues in the CDR3. The V and J ends lost 5 bases and 9 bases, in that order; junction bases with no gene match: 17.

This chain uses TRBV3-1 (or the pseudogene TRBV3-2) with TRBJ1-1; 7 bases agree with TRBD1. With V trimmed by 5 bases and J by 5 bases, 8 bases remained unmatched. There are 14 residues in the CDR3. Germline CDR1 is LGHDT and CDR2 is YNNKEL (reference sequence). The CDR3 coding sequence is TGTGCCAGCAGCTCACAGGGGATAGAAACTGAAGCTTTCTTT. It is translated as CASSSQGIETEAFF.

This chain connects TRBV28 to TRBJ1-4, with a tentative D call TRBD1 (5 bases). Per germline, CDR1 MDHEN and CDR2 SYDVKM. The CDR3 loop spans 14 amino acids. With 8 bases removed from V and 9 bases from J, the gap between germline ends came to 19 bases. For the CDR3, the DNA is TGTGCCAGCGGGGGAGGGGACTTTCCGCAAAAACTGTTTTTT. This translates into CASGGGDFPQKLFF.

This clone was counted a few times. V usage is TRBV9 and J usage is TRBJ1-3; TRBD1 is a possible D gene (5 bases). V was shortened by 5 bases and J by 0 bases, with 9 bases between the two germline ends. From germline, CDR1 is SGDLS and CDR2 YYNGEE. The CDR3 sequence is 14 residues long. The CDR3 nucleotides read TGTGCCAGCAGTTCAGGGATCTCTGGAAACACCATATATTTT. It yields the protein CASSSGISGNTIYF.

V usage is TRBV11-1 and J usage is TRBJ1-6, with D possibly TRBD1 on 5 matching bases. The germline V gene encodes CDR1 SGHAT and CDR2 FQDESV (reference sequence). Trimming pared 5 bases from V and 16 bases from J, leaving 15 bases between. The length of the CDR3 is 12 residues. The CDR3 region has the DNA TGTGCCAGCAGCCTCTACCAGGGTGGGCTCCACTTT. This codes for CASSLYQGGLHF. The full variable domain, rest sourced from reference TRBV11-1 and TRBJ1-6, is EAEVAQSPRYKITEKSQAVAFWCDPISGHATLYWYRQILGQGPELLVQFQDESVVDDSQLPKDRFSAERLKGVDSTLKIQPAELGDSAMYLCASSLYQGGLHFGNGTRLTVT.

This sequence joins TRBV7-3 and TRBJ2-3, with D unclear. The germline CDR1 and CDR2 sequences are SGHTA and FQGTGA. The CDR3 extends over 13 amino acids. V lost 4 bases and J 3 bases, leaving 8 bases between the germline ends. The CDR3 DNA reads as TGTGCCAGCAGCTCCACCTATACAGATACGCAGTATTTT. It specifies CASSSTYTDTQYF.